Sequencing of this TCR beta chain was carried out in a study of PD-L1 blockade in urothelial cancer. Looking at the study overall: Previous chemotherapy exposure amounted to 0 to 3 regimens for patients. Study results and limitations: Below-median pretreatment blood TCR clonality was a predictor of better survival.

Trimming removed 6 bases from V and 0 bases from J, with 12 bases in between. CDR1 is MNHEY, CDR2 SVGAGI, per germline. The CDR3 has 14 residues. The sample's time point: peripheral blood 6 weeks after treatment start. Profiled with immunoSEQ multiplex PCR; TCRdb holds only in-frame clones, not every one. The top ten hold roughly 2.4% of the sample, which has 100,000 to 150,000 clones, approximately 85% seen once. This clone was counted a few times. Its antigen is still unknown. The chain is built from TRBV6-5 and TRBJ2-7; D may be TRBD1 (6 bases). The sequence was collected from a man aged 45-60 years with urothelial cancer. This material consisted of PBMCs, taken around atezolizumab (anti-PD-L1) treatment. The chain's CDR3 is CASRWGRNSYEQYF. As DNA, the CDR3 is TGTGCCAGCAGATGGGGGCGGAACTCCTACGAGCAGTACTTC.